This T cell receptor beta chain was recovered during a study of post-analysis software for immune sequencing data. This clonotype has just a few counts. The antigen is not known. Study-wide points: Patients used four to six TRBV segments, including TRBV5-6, TRBV5-1 and TRBV20-1, more often than controls. Significantly lower normalized Chao1 diversity was found in patients with multiple sclerosis relative to controls.

TCR beta cDNA libraries included unique molecular identifiers. One entry per CDR3 protein, called by TCRdb with MiXCR from the PCR reads. There are fewer than 600,000 distinct CDR3 sequences in the sample; roughly 45% occur only once, and about 12% lies in the top ten. Trimming at V came to 5 bases and at J to 2 bases, leaving 5 bases not matched to a gene. This CDR3 is 14 amino acids long. Germline CDR1 PRHDT, CDR2 FYEKMQ (reference sequence). The J gene is TRBJ2-5, the V gene TRBV13; 7 bases agree with TRBD1. The clonotype was recovered from a girl aged 10-17 years with multiple sclerosis. The sample comprised blood. As DNA, the CDR3 is TGTGCCAGCAGCCTCAGACAGGGACAAGAGACCCAGTACTTC. Amino acid sequence: CASSLRQGQETQYF.